The sequence of this T cell receptor (beta chain) was determined in a study of blood T cell repertoires in COVID-19. Study overall: Acute-phase and convalescent COVID-19 samples originated in the United States, Italy and Spain. T cells, B-cell-depleted T cells, or PBMCs supplied cDNA or gDNA.

In the study's own analysis: Using reference gene primer amplification, nucleated cell counts were estimated. TCRdb's copy holds only in-frame clones and misses some; the assay was immunoSEQ multiplex PCR. The V and J calls and clone size were taken over from that table, and D and trimming were inferred from the DNA. The table records about 170,000 clones, 80% to 90% of them present only once. CDR3 length equals 14 residues. CDR1 GTSNPN and CDR2 SVGIG come from the germline V gene (reference sequence). Trimming left V 0 bases short and J 4 bases short, with 10 bases between. The clonotype was recovered from a woman aged 70-85 years who had recovered from COVID-19. This chain uses TRBV30 with TRBJ1-5; no firm D call. Input material: peripheral blood. CDR3 sequence (DNA): TGTGCCTGGAGTGTACGTCCGGGGAATCAGCCCCAGCATTTT. This codes for CAWSVRPGNQPQHF.